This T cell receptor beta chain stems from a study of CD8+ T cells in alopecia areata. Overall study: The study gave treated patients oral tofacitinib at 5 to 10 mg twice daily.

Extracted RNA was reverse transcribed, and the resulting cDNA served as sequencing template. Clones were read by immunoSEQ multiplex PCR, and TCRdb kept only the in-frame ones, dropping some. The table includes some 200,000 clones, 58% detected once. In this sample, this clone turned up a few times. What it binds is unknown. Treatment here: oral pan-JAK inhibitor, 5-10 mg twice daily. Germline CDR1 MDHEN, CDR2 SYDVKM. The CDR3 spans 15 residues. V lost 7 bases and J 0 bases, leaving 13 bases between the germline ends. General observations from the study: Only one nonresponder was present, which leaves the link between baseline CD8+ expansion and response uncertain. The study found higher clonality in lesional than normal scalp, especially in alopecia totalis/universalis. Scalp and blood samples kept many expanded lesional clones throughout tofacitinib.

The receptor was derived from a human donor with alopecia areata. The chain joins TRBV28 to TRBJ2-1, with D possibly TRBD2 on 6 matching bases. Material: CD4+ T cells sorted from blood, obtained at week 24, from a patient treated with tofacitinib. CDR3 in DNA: TGTGCCAGCACATCGGGACTGAACTCCTACAATGAGCAGTTCTTC. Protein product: CASTSGLNSYNEQFF.